The present entry profiles one T cell receptor beta chain with its context. This entry comes from a study of blood T cell repertoires in COVID-19. Study-level background: There were acute and convalescent COVID-19 samples, and they came from the United States, Italy and Spain. The cDNA or gDNA used as material had been derived from T cells, B-cell-depleted T cells, or PBMCs.

Original analysis: Using reference gene primer amplification, nucleated cell counts were estimated. TCRdb's copy holds only in-frame clones and misses some; the assay was immunoSEQ multiplex PCR. V and J calls and clone size follow that table, whereas D and trimming were derived from the DNA. The sample gives about 66,000 clones, around nine tenths of which show up once; nearly 4% is in the top ten. This CDR3 is built from 12 residues. Germline CDR1 and CDR2: MNHEY and SVGEGT. The V end was cut by 6 bases, the J end by 3 bases, with 7 bases between. V gene TRBV6-2 or TRBV6-3 combines with J gene TRBJ2-3; D perhaps matches TRBD2 (5 bases). The sequencing sample was made of peripheral blood. This clonotype originated in a man between 65 and 85 years old with acute or convalescent COVID-19. The CDR3 region is CASSRLTDTQYF. CDR3 DNA: TGTGCCAGCAGCCGACTAACAGATACGCAGTATTTT.